This TCR beta chain was sequenced for a study of T cells in Graves' hyperthyroidism and ophthalmopathy. Calling Graves' hyperthyroidism stable meant ophthalmopathy did not progress within 18 months. Fresh peripheral blood, 7.5 to 10 ml, yielded the PBMCs. Amplification yielded TCR beta CDR3 regions, with RNA transcripts as the source. The HTBI primer set drove a first-round RT-PCR of the TCR CDR3. TCRdb redid the calling of the multiplex PCR reads with MiXCR, one entry per CDR3 protein. The table lists around 700,000 distinct CDR3 sequences, under 45% of them singletons. Regarding this clonotype: Its specificity is not known.

The study, taken as a whole, reports: Researchers found most expanded thyroid clonotypes above 0.001 in blood as well.

The receptor comes from a woman aged 40 to 49 with Graves' hyperthyroidism. Sample: blood.

The CDR3 region is CASSQNRDRGKTYEQYF. In DNA form, the CDR3 reads TGTGCCAGCAGTCAGAACCGGGACAGGGGGAAGACCTACGAGCAGTACTTC. The gene calls are TRBV6-1 and TRBJ2-7; the match to TRBD1 covers 11 bases. Germline CDR1 MNHNS, CDR2 SASEGT. V trimming: 5 bases; J trimming: 2 bases; junction bases outside the gene matches: 11. The CDR3 length is 17 residues.